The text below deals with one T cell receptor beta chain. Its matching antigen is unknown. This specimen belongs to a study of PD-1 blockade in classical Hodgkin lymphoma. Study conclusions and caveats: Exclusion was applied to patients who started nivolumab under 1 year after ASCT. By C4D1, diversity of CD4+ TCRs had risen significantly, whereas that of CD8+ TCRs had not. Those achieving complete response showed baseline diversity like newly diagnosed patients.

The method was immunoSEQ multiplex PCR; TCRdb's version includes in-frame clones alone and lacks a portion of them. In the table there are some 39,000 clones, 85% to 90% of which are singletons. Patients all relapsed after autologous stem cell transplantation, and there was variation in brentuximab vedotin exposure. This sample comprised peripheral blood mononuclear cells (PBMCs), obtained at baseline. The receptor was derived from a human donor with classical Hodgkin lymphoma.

The CDR3, as DNA: TGTGCCAGCAGTCGAACAGGGGGCGGCGGGGAGCTGTTTTTT. It encodes CASSRTGGGGELFF. This chain connects TRBV6-1 to TRBJ2-2; 9 nucleotides agree with TRBD1. With 5 bases clipped from V and 7 bases from J, the junction kept 5 bases outside the gene matches. The CDR3 loop spans 14 amino acids. Germline CDR1 reads MNHNS; CDR2 reads SASEGT.